This T cell receptor beta chain derives from a study of cytomegalovirus exposure and HLA in healthy donors. About the research overall: An earlier analysis found under 130 million unique TCR beta sequences from approximately 200 million T cells.

With 60 Vbeta and 13 Jbeta primers, the PCR was carried out. The table came from immunoSEQ multiplex PCR; TCRdb's copy has only in-frame clones and leaves some out. The sample carries approximately 150,000 clones, roughly 81% recorded once. Per germline, CDR1 LNHDA and CDR2 SQIVND (reference sequence). V was clipped by 2 bases and J by 5 bases, with 6 bases between them. The CDR3 is 13 residues long. Overall study findings and caveats: A later analysis found common viral pathogens apparently linked to several of the most significant clusters. V segments that were indistinguishable, TRBV6-2 and TRBV6-3 among them, were omitted from analysis.

With regard to this clone: Its antigen is unknown.

At sampling all donors were nominally healthy, likely with unrecorded immune exposures. The chain employs TRBV19 and TRBJ1-4; maybe TRBD1 (6 bases). The sequence derives from a girl aged 5 to 17 in good health and CMV-seropositive. The sequenced material came from PBMCs. The CDR3 loop reads CASSIQGNEKLFF. The CDR3 region has the DNA TGTGCCAGTAGTATACAGGGGAATGAAAAACTGTTTTTT.